This TCR beta chain emerged from a study of vaccination and CD4 T cells after COVID-19. Study-level information: Blood was drawn a median roughly 79 days post second dose, range 14 to 241.

Treatment reported: roughly 10-day PBMC culture with coronavirus spike peptide pools or control peptides (ViraFEST assay). ViraFEST used peptide pools to expand antigen-specific T cells before TCR sequencing. Positive tests by PCR, dated March to December 2020, predated US Alpha, Beta and Delta variants. Trimming shortened V by 9 bases and J by 4 bases, and 20 bases separated the two germline ends. CDR1 MNHNS and CDR2 SASEGT come from the germline V gene. The CDR3 contains 15 residues. About this clonotype: Its target is not known.

An Oncomine TCR Beta short-read assay was used to sequence the DNA from cultured CD4+ T cells. Genomic DNA was taken out of cultured CD4+ T cells by extraction. MiXCR was run by TCRdb on the PCR reads, yielding one entry per CDR3 protein. The sample shows 11,000 to 15,000 distinct CDR3 sequences, 30% to 35% of them seen only once. This specimen consisted of CD4+ T cells from blood, cultured in vitro, obtained after SARS-CoV-2 vaccination. The V and J genes are TRBV6-1 and TRBJ2-3, with TRBD2 as a possible D gene (5 bases). The TCR originated in a human donor who had recovered from COVID-19. This CDR3 reads CASKTTVALADTQYF. CDR3 nucleotides: TGTGCCAGTAAAACGACGGTAGCGCTGGCAGATACGCAGTATTTT.